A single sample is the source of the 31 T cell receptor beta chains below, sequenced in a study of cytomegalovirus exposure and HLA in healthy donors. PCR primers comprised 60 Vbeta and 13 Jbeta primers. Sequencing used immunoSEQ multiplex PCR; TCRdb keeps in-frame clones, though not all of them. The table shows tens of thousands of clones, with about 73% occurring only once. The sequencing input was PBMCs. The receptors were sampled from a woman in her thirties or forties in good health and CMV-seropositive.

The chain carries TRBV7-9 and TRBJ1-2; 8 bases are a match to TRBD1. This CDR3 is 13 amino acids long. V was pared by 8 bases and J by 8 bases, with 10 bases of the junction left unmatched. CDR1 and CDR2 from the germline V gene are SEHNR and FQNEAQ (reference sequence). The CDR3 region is CASGIQGQEGYTF. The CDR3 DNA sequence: TGTGCCAGCGGGATCCAGGGACAGGAAGGCTACACCTTC.

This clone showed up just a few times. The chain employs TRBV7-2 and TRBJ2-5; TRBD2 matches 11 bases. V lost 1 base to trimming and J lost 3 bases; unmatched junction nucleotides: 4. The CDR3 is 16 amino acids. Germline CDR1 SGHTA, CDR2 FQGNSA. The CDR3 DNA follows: TGTGCCAGCAGCTTAGAGGTAGCGGGAGGGGAAGAGACCCAGTACTTC. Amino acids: CASSLEVAGGEETQYF.

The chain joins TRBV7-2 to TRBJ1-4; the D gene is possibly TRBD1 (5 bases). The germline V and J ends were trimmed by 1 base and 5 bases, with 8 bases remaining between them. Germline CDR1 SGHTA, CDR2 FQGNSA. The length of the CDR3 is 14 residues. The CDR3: CASSLEAGNEKLFF. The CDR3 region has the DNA TGTGCCAGCAGCTTAGAGGCAGGGAATGAAAAACTGTTTTTT.

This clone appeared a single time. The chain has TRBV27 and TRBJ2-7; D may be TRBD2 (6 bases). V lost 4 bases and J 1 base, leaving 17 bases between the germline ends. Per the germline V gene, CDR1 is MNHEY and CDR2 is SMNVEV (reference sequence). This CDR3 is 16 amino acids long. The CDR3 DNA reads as TGTGCCAGCAGTTCCCGAGGGCTAGCGCTTTCCTACGAGCAGTACTTC. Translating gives CASSSRGLALSYEQYF.

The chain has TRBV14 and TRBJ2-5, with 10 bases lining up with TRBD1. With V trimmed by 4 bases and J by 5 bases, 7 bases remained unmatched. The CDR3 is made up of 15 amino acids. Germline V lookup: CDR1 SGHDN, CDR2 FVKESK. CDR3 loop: CASSRETGGWETQYF. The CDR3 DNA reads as TGTGCCAGCAGCCGGGAGACAGGGGGCTGGGAGACCCAGTACTTC.

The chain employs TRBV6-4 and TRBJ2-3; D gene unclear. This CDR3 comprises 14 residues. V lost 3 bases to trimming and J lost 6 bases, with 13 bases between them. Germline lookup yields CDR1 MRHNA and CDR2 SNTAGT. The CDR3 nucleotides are TGTGCCAGCAGTGAATCCCTCTTCGGGGATACGCAGTATTTT. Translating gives CASSESLFGDTQYF.

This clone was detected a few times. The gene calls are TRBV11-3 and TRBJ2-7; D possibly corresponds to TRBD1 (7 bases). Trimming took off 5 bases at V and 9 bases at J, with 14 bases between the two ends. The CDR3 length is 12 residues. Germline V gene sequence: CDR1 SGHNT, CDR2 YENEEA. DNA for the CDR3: TGTGCCAGCAGCGATTACAGGGGAGGGCAGTACTTC. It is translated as CASSDYRGGQYF.

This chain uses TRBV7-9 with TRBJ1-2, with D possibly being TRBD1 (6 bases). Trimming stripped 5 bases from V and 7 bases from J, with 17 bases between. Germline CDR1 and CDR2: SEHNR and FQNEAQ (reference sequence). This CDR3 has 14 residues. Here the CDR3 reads CASSQEQGLSGYTF. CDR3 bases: TGTGCCAGCAGCCAGGAACAGGGTTTAAGTGGCTACACCTTC.

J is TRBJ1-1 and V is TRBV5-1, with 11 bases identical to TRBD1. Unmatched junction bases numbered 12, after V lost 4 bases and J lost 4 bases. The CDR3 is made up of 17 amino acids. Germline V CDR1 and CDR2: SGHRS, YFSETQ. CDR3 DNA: TGCGCCAGCAGCCCTAGGACAGGGGGCCAGTATGCCACTGAAGCTTTCTTT. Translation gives CASSPRTGGQYATEAFF.

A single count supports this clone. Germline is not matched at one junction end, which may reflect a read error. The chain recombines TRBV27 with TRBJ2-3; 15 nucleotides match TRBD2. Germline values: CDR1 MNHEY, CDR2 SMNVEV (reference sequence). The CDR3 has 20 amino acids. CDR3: CASSVSLGTSGGTSTDTQYF. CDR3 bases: TGTGCCAGCAGTGTATCACTCGGGACTAGCGGGGGGACTAGCACAGATACGCAGTATTTT.

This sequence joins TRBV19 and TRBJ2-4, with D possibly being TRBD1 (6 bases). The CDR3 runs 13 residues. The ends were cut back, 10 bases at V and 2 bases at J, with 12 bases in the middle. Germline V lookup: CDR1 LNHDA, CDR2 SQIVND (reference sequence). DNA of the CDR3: TGTGCCACCGAACAGGGAACCAAAAACATTCAGTACTTC. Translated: CATEQGTKNIQYF.

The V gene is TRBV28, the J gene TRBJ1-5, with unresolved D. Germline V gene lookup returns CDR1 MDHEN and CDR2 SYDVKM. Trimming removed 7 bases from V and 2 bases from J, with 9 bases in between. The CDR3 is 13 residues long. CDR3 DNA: TGTGCCAGCACCATCCGCGGCAATCAGCCCCAGCATTTT. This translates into CASTIRGNQPQHF.

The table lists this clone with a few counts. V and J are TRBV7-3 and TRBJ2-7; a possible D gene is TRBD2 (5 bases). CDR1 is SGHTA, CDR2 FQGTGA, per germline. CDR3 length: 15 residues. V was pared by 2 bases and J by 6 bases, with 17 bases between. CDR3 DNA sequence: TGTGCCAGCAGCTTATCGGCTAGAATTGGAGGCGAGCAGTACTTC. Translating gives CASSLSARIGGEQYF.

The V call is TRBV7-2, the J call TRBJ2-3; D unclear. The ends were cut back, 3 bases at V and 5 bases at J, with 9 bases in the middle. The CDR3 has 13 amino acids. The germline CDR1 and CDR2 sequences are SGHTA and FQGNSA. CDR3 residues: CASSFLPGDTQYF. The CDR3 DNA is TGTGCCAGCAGCTTCCTTCCGGGAGATACGCAGTATTTT.

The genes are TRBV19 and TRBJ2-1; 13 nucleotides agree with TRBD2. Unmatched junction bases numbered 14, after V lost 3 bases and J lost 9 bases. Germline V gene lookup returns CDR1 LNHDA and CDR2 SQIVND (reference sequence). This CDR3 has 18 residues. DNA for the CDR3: TGTGCCAGTAGTATCTTACCCTCTACTAGCGGGAGGGCCTTTGAGCAGTTCTTC. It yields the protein CASSILPSTSGRAFEQFF. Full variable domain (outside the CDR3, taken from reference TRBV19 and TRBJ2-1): DGGITQSPKYLFRKEGQNVTLSCEQNLNHDAMYWYRQDPGQGLRLIYYSQIVNDFQKGDIAEGYSVSREKKESFPLTVTSAQKNPTAFYLCASSILPSTSGRAFEQFFGPGTRLTVL.

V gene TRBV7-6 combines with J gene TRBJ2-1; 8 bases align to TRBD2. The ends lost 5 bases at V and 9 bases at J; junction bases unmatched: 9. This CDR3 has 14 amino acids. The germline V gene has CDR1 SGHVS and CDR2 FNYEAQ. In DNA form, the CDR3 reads TGTGCCAGCAGCCTTAGCGGGACCGACGGTGAGCAGTTCTTC. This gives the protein CASSLSGTDGEQFF. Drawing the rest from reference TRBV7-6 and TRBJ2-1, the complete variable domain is GAGVSQSPRYKVTKRGQDVALRCDPISGHVSLYWYRQALGQGPEFLTYFNYEAQQDKSGLPNDRFSAERPEGSISTLTIQRTEQRDSAMYRCASSLSGTDGEQFFGPGTRLTVL.

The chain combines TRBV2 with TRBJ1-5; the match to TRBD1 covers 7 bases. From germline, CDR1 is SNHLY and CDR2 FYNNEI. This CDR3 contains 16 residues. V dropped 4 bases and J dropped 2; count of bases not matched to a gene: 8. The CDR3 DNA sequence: TGTGCCAGCAGTGGATCCAGGGGGATGGGCAATCAGCCCCAGCATTTT. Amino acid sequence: CASSGSRGMGNQPQHF.

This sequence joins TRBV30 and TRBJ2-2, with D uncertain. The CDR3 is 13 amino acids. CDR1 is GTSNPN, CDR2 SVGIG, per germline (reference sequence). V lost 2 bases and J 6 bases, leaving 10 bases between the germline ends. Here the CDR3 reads CAWSSTAAGELFF. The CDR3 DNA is TGTGCCTGGAGTTCAACTGCCGCCGGGGAGCTGTTTTTT.

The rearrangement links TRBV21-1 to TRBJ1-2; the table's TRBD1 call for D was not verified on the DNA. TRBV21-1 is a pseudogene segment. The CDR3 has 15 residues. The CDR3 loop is CASSKEQTPNYGYTF. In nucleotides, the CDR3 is TGTGCCAGCAGCAAAGAACAGACACCGAACTATGGCTACACCTTC.

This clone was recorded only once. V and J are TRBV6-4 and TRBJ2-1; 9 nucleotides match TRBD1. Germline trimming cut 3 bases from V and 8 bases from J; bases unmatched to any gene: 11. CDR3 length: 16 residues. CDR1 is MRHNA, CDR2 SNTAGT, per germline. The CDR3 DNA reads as TGTGCCAGCAGTGAAGAGAAACAGGGGGCCGTGGATGAGCAGTTCTTC. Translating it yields CASSEEKQGAVDEQFF.

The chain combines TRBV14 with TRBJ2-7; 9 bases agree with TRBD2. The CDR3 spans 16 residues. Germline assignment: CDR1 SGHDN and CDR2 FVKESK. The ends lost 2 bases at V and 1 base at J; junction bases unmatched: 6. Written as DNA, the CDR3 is TGTGCCAGCAGCCAACTAAGCGGGAGGCGTTCCTACGAGCAGTACTTC. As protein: CASSQLSGRRSYEQYF.

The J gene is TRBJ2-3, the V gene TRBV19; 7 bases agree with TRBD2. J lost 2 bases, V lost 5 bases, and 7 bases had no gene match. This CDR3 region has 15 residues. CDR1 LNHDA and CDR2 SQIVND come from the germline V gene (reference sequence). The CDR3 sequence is CASSLPSGNTDTQYF. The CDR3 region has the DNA TGTGCCAGTAGTCTTCCTAGCGGAAACACAGATACGCAGTATTTT. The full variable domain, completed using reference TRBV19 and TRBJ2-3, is DGGITQSPKYLFRKEGQNVTLSCEQNLNHDAMYWYRQDPGQGLRLIYYSQIVNDFQKGDIAEGYSVSREKKESFPLTVTSAQKNPTAFYLCASSLPSGNTDTQYFGPGTRLTVL.

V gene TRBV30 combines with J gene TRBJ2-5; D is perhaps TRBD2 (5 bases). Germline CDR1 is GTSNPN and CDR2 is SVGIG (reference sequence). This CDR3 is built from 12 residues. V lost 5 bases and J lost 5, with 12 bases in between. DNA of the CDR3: TGTGCCTGGGCCCCCACGGGGGAGACCCAGTACTTC. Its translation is CAWAPTGETQYF.

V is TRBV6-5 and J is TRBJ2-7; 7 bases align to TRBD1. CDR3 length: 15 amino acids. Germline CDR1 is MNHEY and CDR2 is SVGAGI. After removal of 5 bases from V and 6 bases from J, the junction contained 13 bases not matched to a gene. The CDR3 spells CASSPRAGGESEQYF. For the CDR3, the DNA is TGTGCCAGCAGTCCCCGGGCAGGGGGTGAATCCGAGCAGTACTTC.

The CDR3 reads CAWTEYRYQETQYF. For the CDR3, the DNA is TGTGCCTGGACGGAGTACCGCTACCAAGAGACCCAGTACTTC. The chain has TRBV30 and TRBJ2-5, with D unresolved. The CDR3 spans 14 residues. Looked up from germline, CDR1 is GTSNPN and CDR2 is SVGIG (reference sequence). Trimming removed 4 bases from V and 0 bases from J, with 12 bases in between.

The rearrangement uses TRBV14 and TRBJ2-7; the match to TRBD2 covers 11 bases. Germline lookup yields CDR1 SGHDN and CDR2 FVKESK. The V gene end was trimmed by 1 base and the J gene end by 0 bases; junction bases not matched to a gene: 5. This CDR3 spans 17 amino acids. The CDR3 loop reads CASSQVPGLAVSYEQYF. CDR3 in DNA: TGTGCCAGCAGCCAAGTGCCGGGACTAGCGGTCTCCTACGAGCAGTACTTC.

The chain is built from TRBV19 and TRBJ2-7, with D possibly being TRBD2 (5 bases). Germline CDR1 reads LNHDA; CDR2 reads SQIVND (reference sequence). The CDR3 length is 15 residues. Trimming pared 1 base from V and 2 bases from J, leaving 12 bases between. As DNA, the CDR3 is TGTGCCAGTAGTATAGCGGGCAAGGGAGCCTACGAGCAGTACTTC. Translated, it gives CASSIAGKGAYEQYF.

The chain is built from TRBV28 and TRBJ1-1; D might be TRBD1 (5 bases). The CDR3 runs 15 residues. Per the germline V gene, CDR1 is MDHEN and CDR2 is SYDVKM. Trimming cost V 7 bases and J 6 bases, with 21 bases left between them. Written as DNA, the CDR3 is TGTGCCAGCAAAGGGGTTTCGGGACTTCGACCTGAAGCTTTCTTT. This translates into CASKGVSGLRPEAFF.

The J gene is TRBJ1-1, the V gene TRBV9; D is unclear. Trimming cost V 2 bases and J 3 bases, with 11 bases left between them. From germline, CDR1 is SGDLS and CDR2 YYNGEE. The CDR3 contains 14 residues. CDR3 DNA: TGTGCCAGCAGCGTCCGTGTGTCCGACACTGAAGCTTTCTTT. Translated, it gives CASSVRVSDTEAFF.

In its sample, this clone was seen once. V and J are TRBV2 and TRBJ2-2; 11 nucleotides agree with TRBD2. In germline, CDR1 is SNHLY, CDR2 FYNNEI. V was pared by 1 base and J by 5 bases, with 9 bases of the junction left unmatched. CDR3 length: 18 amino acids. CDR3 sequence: CASSEVVLAGVGTGELFF. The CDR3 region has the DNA TGTGCCAGCAGTGAAGTCGTACTAGCGGGAGTTGGGACCGGGGAGCTGTTTTTT. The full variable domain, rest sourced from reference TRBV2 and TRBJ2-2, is EPEVTQTPSHQVTQMGQEVILRCVPISNHLYFYWYRQILGQKVEFLVSFYNNEISEKSEIFDDQFSVERPDGSNFTLKIRSTKLEDSAMYFCASSEVVLAGVGTGELFFGEGSRLTVL.

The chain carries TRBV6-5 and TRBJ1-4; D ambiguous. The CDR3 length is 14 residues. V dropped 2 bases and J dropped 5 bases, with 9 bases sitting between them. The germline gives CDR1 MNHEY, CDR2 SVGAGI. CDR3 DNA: TGTGCCAGCAGTTACACCTCGGAGAATGAAAAACTGTTTTTT. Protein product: CASSYTSENEKLFF.